This entry features one T cell receptor (beta chain) sequence. The data are from a study of blood T cell repertoires in COVID-19. Across the whole study: The United States, Italy and Spain were the sources of the acute and convalescent COVID-19 samples. Nucleic acid was either cDNA or gDNA, and it came from T cells, B-cell-depleted T cells, or PBMCs.

Authors' methods: How many nucleated cells were present was estimated from reference gene primer amplification. Sequencing was performed with immunoSEQ multiplex PCR; in TCRdb, only in-frame clones are kept and a portion is missing. V and J calls and clone size are as listed in that table; D and trimming were resolved from the DNA. The sample yields about 97,000 clones, just under 90% seen once. The V gene's germline CDR1 is MNHEY and CDR2 SMNVEV (reference sequence). V shed 1 base, J shed 5 bases, and the junction held 7 bases outside the gene matches. The CDR3 is 15 amino acids. The sample taken for sequencing was peripheral blood. The rearrangement links TRBV27 to TRBJ1-2, with 7 positions matching TRBD1. This sequence was found in a human donor in a cohort sampled during active COVID-19. The CDR3 DNA reads TGTGCCAGCAGTTTATTTGGAGGGGGCGGTTATGGCTACACCTTC. Protein: CASSLFGGGGYGYTF.